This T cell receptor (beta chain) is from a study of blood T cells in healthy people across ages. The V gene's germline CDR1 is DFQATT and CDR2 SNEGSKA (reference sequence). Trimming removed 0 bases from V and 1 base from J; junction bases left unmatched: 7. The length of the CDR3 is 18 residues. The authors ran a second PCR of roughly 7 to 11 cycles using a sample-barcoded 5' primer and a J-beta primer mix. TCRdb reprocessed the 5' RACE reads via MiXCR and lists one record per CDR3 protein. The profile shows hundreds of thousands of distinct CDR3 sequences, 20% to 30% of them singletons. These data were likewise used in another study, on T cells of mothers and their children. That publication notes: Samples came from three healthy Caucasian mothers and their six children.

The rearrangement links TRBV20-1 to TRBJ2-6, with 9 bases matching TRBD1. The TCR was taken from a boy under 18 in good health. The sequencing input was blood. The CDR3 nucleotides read TGCAGTGCTAGAGATCGGGACAGGGCACTGTCTGGGGCCAACGTCCTGACTTTC. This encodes CSARDRDRALSGANVLTF.